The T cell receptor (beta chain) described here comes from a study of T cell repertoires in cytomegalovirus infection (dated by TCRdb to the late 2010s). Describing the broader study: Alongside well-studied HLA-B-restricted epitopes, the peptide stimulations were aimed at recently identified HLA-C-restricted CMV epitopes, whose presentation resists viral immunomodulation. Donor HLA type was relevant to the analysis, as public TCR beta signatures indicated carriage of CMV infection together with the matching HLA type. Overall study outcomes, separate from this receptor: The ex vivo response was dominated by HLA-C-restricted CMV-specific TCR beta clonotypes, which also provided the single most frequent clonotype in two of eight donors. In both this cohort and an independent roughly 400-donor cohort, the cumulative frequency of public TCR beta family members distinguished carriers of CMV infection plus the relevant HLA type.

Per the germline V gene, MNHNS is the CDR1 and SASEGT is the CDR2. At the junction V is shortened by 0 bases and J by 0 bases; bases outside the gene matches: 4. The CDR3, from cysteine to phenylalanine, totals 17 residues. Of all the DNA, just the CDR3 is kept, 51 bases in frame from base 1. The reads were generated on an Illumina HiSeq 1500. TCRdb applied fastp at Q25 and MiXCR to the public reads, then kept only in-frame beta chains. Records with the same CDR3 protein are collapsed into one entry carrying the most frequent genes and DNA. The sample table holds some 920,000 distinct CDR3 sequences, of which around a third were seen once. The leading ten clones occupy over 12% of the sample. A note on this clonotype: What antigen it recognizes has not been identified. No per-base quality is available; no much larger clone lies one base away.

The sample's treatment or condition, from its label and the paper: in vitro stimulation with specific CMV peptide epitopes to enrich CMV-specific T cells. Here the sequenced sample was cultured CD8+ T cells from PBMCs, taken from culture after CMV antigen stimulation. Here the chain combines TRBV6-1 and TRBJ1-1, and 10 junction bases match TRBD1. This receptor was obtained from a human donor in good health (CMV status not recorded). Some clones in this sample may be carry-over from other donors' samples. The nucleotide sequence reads TGTGCCAGCAGTGAAGCTATCGGGACAGGGGTGAACACTGAAGCTTTCTTT. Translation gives CASSEAIGTGVNTEAFF.